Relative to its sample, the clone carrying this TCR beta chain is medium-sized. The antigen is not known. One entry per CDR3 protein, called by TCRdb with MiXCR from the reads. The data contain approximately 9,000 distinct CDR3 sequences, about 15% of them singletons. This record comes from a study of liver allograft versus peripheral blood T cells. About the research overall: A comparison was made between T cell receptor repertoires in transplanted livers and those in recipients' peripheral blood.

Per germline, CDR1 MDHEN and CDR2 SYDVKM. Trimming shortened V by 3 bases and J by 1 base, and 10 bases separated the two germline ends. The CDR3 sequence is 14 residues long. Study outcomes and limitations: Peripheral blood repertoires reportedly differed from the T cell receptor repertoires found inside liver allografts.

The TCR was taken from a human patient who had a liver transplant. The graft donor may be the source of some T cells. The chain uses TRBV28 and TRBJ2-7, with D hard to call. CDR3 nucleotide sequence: TGTGCCAGCAGTTTGGGCTATGGGTCCTACGAGCAGTACTTC. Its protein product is CASSLGYGSYEQYF.